The clone carrying this TCR beta chain was counted between two and nine times. What it recognizes is unknown. This sample is part of a study of regulatory T cells in long-lasting Graves disease. The wider study: The study counted Graves' disease as persistent given over 5 years of antithyroid drugs and positive TSH receptor antibodies. Overall study results and limits: Patients with persistent Graves' had lower TCR diversity than newly diagnosed patients. Among samples with persistent disease, TRBV28, TRBJ1-2 and TRBJ2-5 were favored.

This CDR3 comprises 15 residues. Trimming removed 5 bases at V and 0 bases at J, with 14 bases between. Per germline, CDR1 SEHNR and CDR2 FQNEAQ (reference sequence). Arm-PCR of CDR3 regions and iRepertoire HTBI primers were the basis on which TCR beta libraries were built. Authors' methods: Sample data revealed 60 to 80 TRBV and more than 13 TRBJ segments. In TCRdb, the multiplex PCR reads were re-called with MiXCR into one record per CDR3 protein. The V and J calls reflect TCRdb's pipeline rather than the authors' work. The sample gives 400,000 to 500,000 distinct CDR3 sequences, roughly 21% of which show up once; 7% to 9% is in the top ten. The time point is: persistent/refractory GD, antithyroid drugs over 5 years with positive TRAb. Making the TCR library involved RNA that had been extracted from PBMCs.

V and J are TRBV7-9 and TRBJ2-7; D tentatively fits TRBD1 or TRBD2 (5 bases each). The sequenced sample was peripheral blood mononuclear cells (PBMCs), obtained when the disease was refractory, from a patient treated with antithyroid drugs. This TCR derives from a female donor with Graves disease. CDR3 bases: TGTGCCAGCAGCCCCGGGACCGACAGCTCCTACGAGCAGTACTTC. This sequence encodes CASSPGTDSSYEQYF.